The T cell receptor beta chain under discussion was sequenced for a study of CD8 T cells in Susac syndrome. Note on this clonotype: Its specificity is unknown.

Overall study results and limits: Within Susac syndrome CD4+ T cell repertoires, clonal expansion was not evident.

With random hexamers, reverse transcription was performed on about 0.5 to 1 ug of RNA. TCRdb reprocessed the immunoSEQ multiplex PCR reads via MiXCR and lists one record per CDR3 protein. The sample carries 130,000 to 150,000 distinct CDR3 sequences, approximately 96% recorded once. From germline, CDR1 is SQVTM and CDR2 ANQGSEA. The V gene lost 4 bases and the J gene lost 5 bases, with 18 bases spanning the gap. This CDR3 contains 15 residues. From blood CD8+ and CD4+ T cells, the TCR beta chain was sequenced. The V and J genes are TRBV29-1 and TRBJ2-1; D is possibly TRBD1 (6 bases). The receptor's source is a human donor with Susac syndrome. Material: CD4+ T cells from PBMCs. CDR3: CSVGGRQAEHNEQFF. DNA for the CDR3: TGCAGCGTTGGGGGGCGACAGGCCGAACACAATGAGCAGTTCTTC.